The 5 T cell receptor beta chains below were found in one sample sequenced in a study of shared clonotypes between healthy human individuals. Method: immunoSEQ multiplex PCR; TCRdb's copy keeps in-frame clones and lacks some. Among under 1,100,000 clones listed, roughly 80% were seen once. Material: memory CD4+ T cells sorted from blood. Regarding subset: CD45RA-negative fraction. The receptors come from a man younger than 35 in good health.

The V gene is TRBV28, the J gene TRBJ2-4, with TRBD2 as a possible D gene (7 bases). In germline, CDR1 is MDHEN, CDR2 SYDVKM. The CDR3 totals 13 residues. V was shortened by 5 bases and J by 5 bases, with 10 bases between the two germline ends. CDR3 sequence: CASSKGGENIQYF. DNA for the CDR3: TGTGCCAGCAGTAAAGGGGGGGAAAACATTCAGTACTTC.

This clone was picked up a small number of times. The chain recombines TRBV9 with TRBJ2-5; D is ambiguous. The germline gives CDR1 SGDLS, CDR2 YYNGEE. This CDR3 comprises 13 residues. The ends were cut back, 0 bases at V and 2 bases at J, with 5 bases in the middle. CDR3 residues: CASSVALQETQYF. Written as DNA, the CDR3 is TGTGCCAGCAGCGTAGCCCTACAAGAGACCCAGTACTTC.

The chain is built from TRBV5-4 and TRBJ2-1; 7 bases line up with TRBD1. This CDR3 is built from 14 residues. The V gene's germline CDR1 is SGHNT and CDR2 YYREEE (reference sequence). The junction had 6 bases not matched to a gene; V was cut back by 4 bases and J by 5 bases. This CDR3 is CASSAGTANNEQFF. In DNA, the CDR3 is TGTGCCAGCAGCGCTGGGACAGCGAACAATGAGCAGTTCTTC.

The chain is built from TRBV9 and TRBJ2-3; perhaps TRBD1 as D (5 bases). Per germline, CDR1 SGDLS and CDR2 YYNGEE. The V gene lost 2 bases and the J gene lost 6 bases, with 16 bases spanning the gap. The CDR3 is made up of 15 amino acids. In DNA form, the CDR3 reads TGTGCCAGCAGCGTCAGCTGGGGCTCGACGGATACGCAGTATTTT. This translates into CASSVSWGSTDTQYF.

The rearrangement links TRBV6-5 to TRBJ1-6, with 9 positions matching TRBD1. This CDR3 has 15 amino acids. Trimming took 6 bases from V and 10 from J; bases not matched to a gene: 10. CDR1 and CDR2 (germline): MNHEY, SVGAGI. CDR3 in amino acids: CASRADRGAASPLHF. CDR3 DNA: TGTGCCAGCAGGGCGGACAGGGGCGCTGCCTCACCCCTCCACTTT.